The 20 T cell receptor beta chains listed next were all sequenced from one sample in a study of blood T cell repertoires in COVID-19. Data came from immunoSEQ multiplex PCR; TCRdb stores just in-frame clones and leaves some out. The data hold around 100,000 clones, with over 65% observed a single time. Sample: peripheral blood. The receptor set was obtained from a human donor in a cohort sampled during active COVID-19.

This chain joins TRBV7-8 and TRBJ2-7; tentative D call: TRBD2 (5 bases). CDR1 SGHVS and CDR2 FQNEAQ come from the germline V gene. This CDR3 region has 14 residues. V lost 4 bases and J lost 0, with 10 bases in between. The CDR3 region is CASSSRENSYEQYF. CDR3 DNA sequence: TGTGCCAGCAGCTCCCGGGAAAACTCCTACGAGCAGTACTTC.

The chain couples TRBV6-5 to TRBJ1-1; no reliable D call. Per germline, CDR1 MNHEY and CDR2 SVGAGI. Trimming took off 0 bases at V and 8 bases at J, with 4 bases between the two ends. This CDR3 has 11 residues. Written as DNA, the CDR3 is TGTGCCAGCAGTTACTCCCTAGAAGCTTTCTTT. Translating gives CASSYSLEAFF.

The V and J genes are TRBV27 and TRBJ1-6; TRBD1 matches at 7 bases. V lost 3 bases, J lost 1 base, and 9 bases stayed unmatched. The germline gives CDR1 MNHEY, CDR2 SMNVEV (reference sequence). This CDR3 region has 18 residues. The CDR3 DNA reads TGTGCCAGCAGTTTGGGTAAGGGGGCGAGTTCCTATAATTCACCCCTCCACTTT. It specifies CASSLGKGASSYNSPLHF.

The chain combines TRBV5-1 with TRBJ2-7, with 10 bases aligning to TRBD2. The CDR3 sequence is 17 residues long. The junction had 13 bases not matched to a gene; V was cut back by 4 bases and J by 3 bases. Germline lookup yields CDR1 SGHRS and CDR2 YFSETQ. This chain's CDR3 is CASSLREGAGGLYEQYF. The CDR3 nucleotides read TGCGCCAGCAGCCTACGGGAAGGAGCGGGAGGGCTCTACGAGCAGTACTTC.

The chain joins TRBV3-1 (or the pseudogene TRBV3-2) to TRBJ1-2, with a tentative D call TRBD1 (6 bases). Between the trimmed V and J ends, which lost 2 bases and 0 bases, there was a span of 10 bases. Looked up from germline, CDR1 is LGHDT and CDR2 is YNNKEL (reference sequence). CDR3 size: 15 residues. The CDR3 protein is CASSQIQGSNYGYTF. The CDR3 DNA reads TGTGCCAGCAGCCAAATACAGGGATCTAACTATGGCTACACCTTC.

Worth noting for this clone: This specimen includes other DNA sequences encoding the same CDR3. This chain joins TRBV7-2 and TRBJ1-1, with 9 bases matching TRBD1. V lost 0 bases, J lost 3 bases, and 5 bases stayed unmatched. The germline V gene has CDR1 SGHTA and CDR2 FQGNSA. This CDR3 contains 16 residues. The CDR3 nucleotides are TGTGCCAGCAGCTTAGCAACGTGGACAGGGGACACTGAAGCTTTCTTT. Its protein is CASSLATWTGDTEAFF.

V usage is TRBV5-1 and J usage is TRBJ2-1, with TRBD1 matching 8 bases. The CDR3 is 15 amino acids. Germline assignment: CDR1 SGHRS and CDR2 YFSETQ. V lost 4 bases, J lost 4 bases, and 7 bases stayed unmatched. The CDR3 spells CASSPGTGKYNEQFF. The CDR3 DNA reads TGCGCCAGCAGCCCCGGGACAGGAAAATACAATGAGCAGTTCTTC.

A few counts support this clone. V and J are TRBV6-2 or TRBV6-3 and TRBJ2-3; TRBD2 matches at 9 bases. The germline V gene encodes CDR1 MNHEY and CDR2 SVGEGT. The CDR3 covers 15 residues. V lost 2 bases to trimming and J lost 5 bases; unmatched junction nucleotides: 5. The CDR3 DNA follows: TGTGCCAGCAGTTACCCGGCGGGAGGGCTAGATACGCAGTATTTT. As protein: CASSYPAGGLDTQYF.

The chain combines TRBV7-8 with TRBJ1-6; 8 positions agree with TRBD1. Trimming cost V 3 bases and J 7 bases; bases outside gene matches: 5. This CDR3 spans 15 amino acids. Germline CDR1 is SGHVS and CDR2 is FQNEAQ. The CDR3 reads CASSFVTGGNSPLHF. CDR3 in DNA: TGTGCCAGCAGCTTTGTCACAGGGGGGAATTCACCCCTCCACTTT.

The rearrangement joins TRBV7-8 to TRBJ2-1, with TRBD2 as a possible D gene (6 bases). The germline V gene encodes CDR1 SGHVS and CDR2 FQNEAQ. Trimming removed 5 bases from V and 4 bases from J, with 15 bases in between. This CDR3 region has 15 residues. Here the CDR3 reads CASSRGTALYNEQFF. The CDR3 nucleotides are TGTGCCAGCAGCCGAGGGACTGCCCTTTACAATGAGCAGTTCTTC.

The gene calls are TRBV7-6 and TRBJ2-1; 8 nucleotides agree with TRBD2. V was pared by 1 base and J by 0 bases, with 2 bases of the junction left unmatched. The CDR3 extends over 16 amino acids. The germline V gene encodes CDR1 SGHVS and CDR2 FNYEAQ. In DNA, the CDR3 is TGTGCCAGCAGCTTAGGTGGGACTAGCTCCTACAATGAGCAGTTCTTC. Its protein is CASSLGGTSSYNEQFF.

The rearrangement uses TRBV7-2 and TRBJ2-5; 8 bases line up with TRBD2. Germline V CDR1 and CDR2: SGHTA, FQGNSA. Losses at the gene ends were 5 bases for V and 5 bases for J; bases not matched to a gene: 13. The CDR3 length is 16 residues. CDR3 nucleotides: TGTGCCAGCAGCCCGGACTCTCTAGCGGGCGGGGAGACCCAGTACTTC. This gives the protein CASSPDSLAGGETQYF.

The chain recombines TRBV10-2 with TRBJ1-2; tentative D call: TRBD1 (6 bases). Trimming cost V 3 bases and J 2 bases, with 10 bases left between them. The germline gives CDR1 WSHSY, CDR2 SAAADI. This CDR3 comprises 14 residues. The CDR3 loop reads CASSDLGGNYGYTF. CDR3 DNA: TGCGCCAGCAGTGACCTAGGGGGAAACTATGGCTACACCTTC.

DNA for the CDR3: TGCAGCGTTGCCACCGACACCTCTGGAAACACCATATATTTT. This sequence encodes CSVATDTSGNTIYF. The chain links TRBV29-1 to TRBJ1-3; D gene uncertain. Trimming pared 4 bases from V and 0 bases from J, leaving 10 bases between. Germline lookup yields CDR1 SQVTM and CDR2 ANQGSEA. The CDR3 is 14 residues long.

The chain couples TRBV10-2 to TRBJ2-5; 9 bases align to TRBD2. The germline CDR1 and CDR2 sequences are WSHSY and SAAADI. The CDR3 consists of 16 residues. Losses at the gene ends were 4 bases for V and 4 bases for J; bases not matched to a gene: 10. CDR3 in amino acids: CASSVSVAGEVETQYF. The CDR3 nucleotides read TGCGCCAGCAGTGTAAGCGTAGCGGGAGAAGTAGAGACCCAGTACTTC.

This chain links TRBV11-3 with TRBJ2-3; D gene ambiguous. V gave up 3 bases and J gave up 1 base, with 5 bases separating them. The V gene's germline CDR1 is SGHNT and CDR2 YENEEA. CDR3 length: 13 residues. The CDR3 loop reads CASSFLGTDTQYF. The CDR3 nucleotides read TGTGCCAGCAGCTTTCTCGGCACAGATACGCAGTATTTT.

The gene calls are TRBV5-1 and TRBJ2-2; 8 bases agree with TRBD1. CDR1 and CDR2 from the germline V gene are SGHRS and YFSETQ. The CDR3 has 15 amino acids. V gave up 0 bases and J gave up 3 bases; unmatched junction bases: 1. In DNA form, the CDR3 reads TGCGCCAGCAGCTTGGTGACAGGGGACACCGGGGAGCTGTTTTTT. It yields the protein CASSLVTGDTGELFF.

The V gene is TRBV7-2, the J gene TRBJ2-3; 9 nucleotides agree with TRBD2. Germline V gene data show CDR1 as SGHTA and CDR2 as FQGNSA. The CDR3 runs to 16 residues. V dropped 5 bases and J dropped 4; count of bases not matched to a gene: 10. The CDR3 DNA follows: TGTGCCAGCAGCCCGGGACTAGCTCCCATCTCAGATACGCAGTATTTT. Encoded protein: CASSPGLAPISDTQYF.

The J gene is TRBJ2-4, the V gene TRBV2; tentatively, D is TRBD2 (6 bases). V dropped 0 bases and J dropped 2 bases, with 11 bases sitting between them. This CDR3 region has 16 residues. Germline CDR1 reads SNHLY; CDR2 reads FYNNEI. CDR3 region: CASSEALAGTKNIQYF. The CDR3, as DNA: TGTGCCAGCAGTGAAGCGCTTGCGGGAACCAAAAACATTCAGTACTTC.

The J gene is TRBJ2-7, the V gene TRBV5-5; D perhaps matches TRBD2 (6 bases). V was shortened by 4 bases and J by 6 bases, with 17 bases between the two germline ends. The germline V gene has CDR1 SGHKS and CDR2 YYEKEE (reference sequence). The CDR3 is made up of 14 amino acids. This chain's CDR3 is CASSRDWGSGEQYF. The CDR3 DNA is TGTGCCAGCAGCAGGGACTGGGGATCTGGCGAGCAGTACTTC.